This is a list of T cell receptor beta chains from one sample in a study of OX40 agonist ivuxolimab in advanced cancers. Data came from immunoSEQ multiplex PCR; TCRdb stores just in-frame clones and leaves some out. The sample contains about 73,000 clones, 75% to 95% of which appear only once. The specimen was CD4+ or CD8+ T cells sorted from blood, collected in a trial of the OX40 agonist ivuxolimab. These receptors originate from an adult with an advanced solid tumor such as melanoma, head and neck, liver or kidney cancer. Both conserved end residues are trimmed from each CDR3. Clone sizes are given selectively: once, few, many, or a class where the clone is expanded.

clone size	V gene	J gene	CDR3 protein
NA	TRBV18	TRBJ1-2	ASSPIKQGAGYGYT
NA	TRBV4-3	TRBJ2-7	ASSQEGDRIYEQY
NA	TRBV11-2	TRBJ2-1	ASRLAGHNEQF
few	TRBV9	TRBJ1-2	ASSVGQEAYGYT
NA	TRBV28	TRBJ1-3	ASRARTGGGFGSGNTIY
NA	TRBV29-1	TRBJ2-3	SAAGSTLTDTQY
NA	TRBV19	TRBJ2-3	ASKPSTESTDTQY
NA	TRBV4-2	TRBJ2-1	ASSQGGRTYNEQF
NA	TRBV19	TRBJ2-1	ASRGGLAPRNEQF
NA	TRBV5-8	TRBJ1-6	AHSRRGNSPLH
NA	TRBV5-1	TRBJ2-7	ASSFGGAVYEQY
few	TRBV13	TRBJ2-5	ASRAGNRLQETQY
NA	TRBV5-1	TRBJ2-3	ASSPLYTDTQY
few	TRBV2	TRBJ2-7	ASIPGAGASYEQY
once	TRBV27	TRBJ1-1	ASSLSRTNTEAF
once	TRBV15	TRBJ2-1	ATSRDMQYNEQF
NA	TRBV29-1	TRBJ2-2	SVGGTSANTGELF
NA	TRBV5-1	TRBJ1-4	ASSYTNEKLF
NA	TRBV7-2	TRBJ1-3	ASRPGQGLPSGNTIY
NA	TRBV4-2	TRBJ1-1	ASSPGTRQGAAF